The sequence of this T cell receptor (beta chain) was determined in a study of blood T cell repertoires in COVID-19. This CDR3 comprises 13 residues. As handled by the study authors: Amplification with reference gene primers provided the estimates of nucleated cell counts. Measured with immunoSEQ multiplex PCR; TCRdb has only the in-frame clones, and not every one. V and J calls plus clone size are reproduced from that table; the DNA served to infer D and trimming. The sample consists of 200,000 to 250,000 clones, around 86% of them appearing once. Before being deemed recovered, Cohort 3 donors had two negative PCRs, clearance, or symptom resolution.

Input material: PBMCs or T cells enriched from blood (not recorded which). The chain combines TRBV21-1 with TRBJ1-1. TRBV21-1 is an annotated pseudogene. The sequence was collected from a woman between 45 and 60 years old who had recovered from COVID-19. In DNA, the CDR3 is TGTGCCAGCAGCAAAAGAAGCAACACTGAAGCTTTCTTT. Translated: CASSKRSNTEAFF.